Sequencing of this TCR beta chain was carried out in a study of shared clonotypes between healthy human individuals (TCRdb year 2020). Concerning the study at large: The cohort comprised a couple of women and three men aged 18 to 49 years. The study deeply sequenced blood TCR repertoires of about 5 healthy adults to estimate repertoire size and the extent of clonotype sharing between individuals. To increase sequencing depth and limit assay-specific biases, TCR repertoire library preparation and sequencing were carried out by different laboratories using diverse techniques. For each donor, CD4 naive and CD4 memory were each given three plates, CD8 naive was given two plates, and CD8 memory was given one plate. Each donor's leukapheresis produced roughly between roughly 0.85 and 9.5 billion PBMCs.

Results the study describes overall, beyond this receptor: Even with the large sequencing depth, rarefaction of the sorted-subset datasets indicated that sequencing was incomplete. Naive subsets generally had larger estimated clonotype richness than memory subsets. The small number of donors limited the genetic and exposure-history diversity represented. Based on pairwise subsampling, the degree of clonotype sharing among donors was expected to be affected by sequencing depth. Compared with non-shared clonotypes, clonotypes shared by all four sorted-subset donors had higher generation probabilities. Only blood was sampled, and tissue TCR repertoires likely differ from those in blood. Across a handful of donors, approximately 4.6% of naive CD4, roughly 3.4% of naive CD8, 2.3% of memory CD4, and under 0.45% of memory CD8 clonotypes were shared.

TCR CDR3 regions were amplified from genomic DNA by multiplex PCR using the deep immunoSEQ assay. For each cell subset, the extracted genomic DNA was distributed evenly across all wells of several immunoSEQ 96-well plates, and each plate served as one replicate. For sorted subsets, each replicate PCR was loaded with around 220 ng genomic DNA, equivalent to roughly 30,000 T cell genomes. Purified libraries were quantified with a Qubit 3.0 fluorometer, sized on a Bioanalyzer 2100, and re-quantified with the KAPA Library Quantification kit. Every immunoSEQ 96-well plate was sequenced on a dedicated single-read 150-cycle Illumina NextSeq 550 flow cell. In the source study's methods: The immunoSEQ output contained only junctional sequences without quality scores, so filtering could not match that applied to full-length reads. To assign V/J genes and CDR3, sequences were annotated using PyIR, a Python wrapper for IgBLAST v1.9, with IMGT germline references. Reads were filtered out if the reads had weak V/J assignments (E-value above 1e-6), no CDR3, stop codons, out-of-frame junctions, or ambiguous translated residues. V3J clonotypes were defined by identical inferred V gene, J gene, and CDR3 amino acid sequence. To compute the percentage overlap between repertoires, the number of shared unique clonotypes was divided by the size of the smaller repertoire. Repertoire richness was assessed with RTK rarefaction, the Chao1 estimator, and Recon v2.1 estimates of unobserved clonotypes. Generation probabilities were computed with OLGA for all TCRbeta clonotypes obtained by the gDNA method from several donors. This immuneACCESS table, as held by TCRdb, lists in-frame sequences with V and J called but not all clones. Of the missing ones, under half trace to an unresolved V gene in checked studies; the others have no known cause. The DNA was the basis for D and trimming; V, J and clone size are from that table. In this sample the table shows millions of clones, 85% to 95% of which occur a single time. The biggest ten clones account for 0.35% to 0.45% of the sample.

The count of this clone is one. Its specific antigen is unknown. Per-base quality was not reported, and no clone a single base away is much larger than it. Reading the germline V gene (reference sequence) gives CDR1 MNHEY and CDR2 SMNVEV. V loses 3 bases at its end and J loses 2 bases; junction bases beyond the gene matches: 5. The CDR3, from cysteine to phenylalanine, totals 15 residues. Only the CDR3 DNA stays, 45 bases, in frame from base 1. Donors were healthy HIV-negative adults with no recently reported acute infections or vaccinations. Only Caucasian adults living in Nashville, Tennessee, USA were represented among the donors. CD4+ T cells were enriched through magnetic negative selection, after which naive cells were positively selected on CD45RA and the remaining negative fraction served as the memory subset. Blood was collected by leukapheresis, and PBMCs were isolated by Ficoll-Histopaque density gradient centrifugation and then cryopreserved in liquid nitrogen vapor phase. Purity and quantity of every magnetically sorted T cell population were checked by analytical flow cytometry. Each sorted fraction had its genomic DNA isolated and then quantified by UV absorbance on a Nanodrop 2000c.

The chain uses TRBV27 and TRBJ2-3, with 7 junctional bases fitting TRBD2. The sequence derives from a man younger than 35 in good health. Some clones in this sample may be carry-over from other donors' samples. Sequences were obtained from naive CD4+ T cells from PBMCs. The cell subset or site label, read with the paper, signifies: CD45RA+ positively selected. DNA sequence: TGTGCCAGCAGTTTTGTACTAGCGCCCACAGATACGCAGTATTTT. Its protein reads: CASSFVLAPTDTQYF.